The subject of this entry is one T cell receptor (beta chain). Its antigen is not known. The data were taken from a study of Tregs in tolerant kidney transplant recipients. Study results and limitations: Few patients were studied, so findings need validation in larger groups.

V lost 4 bases, J lost 4 bases, and 4 bases stayed unmatched. The CDR3 spans 14 residues. The germline V gene encodes CDR1 MGHRA and CDR2 YSYEKL. Sequencing used immunoSEQ multiplex PCR; TCRdb keeps in-frame clones, though not all of them. The sample records about 60,000 clones, over 85% being singletons. The gene calls are TRBV4-1 and TRBJ2-7, with TRBD1 identical over 10 bases. This clonotype was obtained from a human donor who received a combined kidney and bone marrow transplant. The starting material was CD8+ T cells from blood, obtained before the transplant. CDR3 nucleotide sequence: TGCGCCAGCAGCCTGGACAGGGGGTTTTACGAGCAGTACTTC. This codes for CASSLDRGFYEQYF.